This TCR beta chain emerged from a study of T cell repertoires in cytomegalovirus infection (dated by TCRdb to the late 2010s). For context, the study as a whole: Recently identified HLA-C-restricted CMV epitopes, whose presentation resists viral immunomodulation, were targeted by peptide stimulations together with well-studied HLA-B-restricted epitopes. The HLA type of each donor mattered for the analysis, because public TCR beta signatures pointed to carriage of CMV infection along with the matching HLA type.

This clonotype came up many times. Its antigen target is currently unknown. Base qualities are not provided; no much larger clone lies one nucleotide away. The meaning of the sample's treatment or condition label: in vitro stimulation with specific CMV peptide epitopes to enrich CMV-specific T cells. What the study reported, not specific to this receptor: Carriers of CMV infection plus the relevant HLA type were discriminated by the cumulative frequency of public TCR beta family members in the study cohort and in an independent roughly 340-donor cohort. The ex vivo response was dominated by HLA-C-restricted CMV-specific TCR beta clonotypes, which also provided the single most frequent clonotype in two of eight donors.

Sequencer: Illumina HiSeq 1500. TCRdb passed the public sequencing reads through fastp at Q25 and MiXCR, retaining productive beta sequences. Every distinct CDR3 protein forms one entry, paired with its most common genes and DNA. This sample comprises approximately 990,000 distinct CDR3 sequences, around 32% of them detected only once. The top ten constitute 10% to 15% of the sample. There are 13 amino acids in the CDR3, from cysteine to phenylalanine inclusive. The read is trimmed to its CDR3 DNA, 39 bases read in frame from base 1. The junction carries 7 bases between V and J, which are trimmed by 1 base and 3 bases respectively. The germline V gene gives CDR1 as SGHTA and CDR2 as FQGNSA.

This clonotype originated in a human donor in good health (CMV status not recorded). Some clones in this sample may be carry-over from other donors' samples. Specimen: cultured CD8+ T cells from PBMCs, collected from culture after CMV antigen stimulation. The chain is made from TRBV7-2 and TRBJ2-7; the D gene cannot be resolved reliably. The DNA sequence is TGTGCCAGCAGCTTAGTCGACTTCTACGAGCAGTACTTC. It codes for CASSLVDFYEQYF.